Listed here is a single T cell receptor (beta chain). These data are taken from a study of blood T cell repertoires in COVID-19. Profiling relied on immunoSEQ multiplex PCR, and the TCRdb table lists in-frame clones only, not all of them. The table records over 250,000 clones, over 85% of them present only once. Trimming took 9 bases from V and 2 from J, leaving 14 bases between them. The CDR3 contains 13 residues. Germline CDR1 WNHNN, CDR2 SYGVQD (reference sequence). Specimen: PBMCs or T cells enriched from blood (not recorded which). V and J are TRBV10-1 and TRBJ2-7; D is perhaps TRBD2 (6 bases). The sequence came from an older woman who had recovered from COVID-19. CDR3 nucleotide sequence: TGCGCCAGAACACCCACGGGGGCCTACGAGCAGTACTTC. Translating it yields CARTPTGAYEQYF.